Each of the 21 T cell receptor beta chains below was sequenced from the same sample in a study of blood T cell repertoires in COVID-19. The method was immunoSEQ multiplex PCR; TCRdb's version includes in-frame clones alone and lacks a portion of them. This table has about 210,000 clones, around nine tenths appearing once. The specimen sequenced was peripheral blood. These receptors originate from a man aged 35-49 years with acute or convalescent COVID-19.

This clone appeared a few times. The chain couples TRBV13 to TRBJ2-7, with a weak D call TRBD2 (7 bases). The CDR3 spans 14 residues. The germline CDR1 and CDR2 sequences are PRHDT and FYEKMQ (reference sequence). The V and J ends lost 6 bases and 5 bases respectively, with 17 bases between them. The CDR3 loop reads CASSPRGAPHEQYF. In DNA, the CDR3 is TGTGCCAGCAGTCCCCGGGGGGCCCCTCACGAGCAGTACTTC.

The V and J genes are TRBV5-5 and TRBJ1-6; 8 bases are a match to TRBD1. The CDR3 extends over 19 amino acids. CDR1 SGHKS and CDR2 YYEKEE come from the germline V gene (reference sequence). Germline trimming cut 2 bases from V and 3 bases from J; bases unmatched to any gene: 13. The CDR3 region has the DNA TGTGCCAGCAGCTTTGGACAGGGACCCATAGGGGGCTATAATTCACCCCTCCACTTT. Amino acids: CASSFGQGPIGGYNSPLHF. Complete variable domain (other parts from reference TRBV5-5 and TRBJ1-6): DAGVTQSPTHLIKTRGQQVTLRCSPISGHKSVSWYQQVLGQGPQFIFQYYEKEERGRGNFPDRFSARQFPNYSSELNVNALLLGDSALYLCASSFGQGPIGGYNSPLHFGNGTRLTVT.

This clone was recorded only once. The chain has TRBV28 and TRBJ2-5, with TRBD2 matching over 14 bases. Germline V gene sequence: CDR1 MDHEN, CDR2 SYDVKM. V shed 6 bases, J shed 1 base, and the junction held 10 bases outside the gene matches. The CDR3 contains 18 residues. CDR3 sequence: CASSMTSGRALRQETQYF. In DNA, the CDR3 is TGTGCCAGCAGCATGACTAGCGGGAGGGCTCTTCGCCAAGAGACCCAGTACTTC.

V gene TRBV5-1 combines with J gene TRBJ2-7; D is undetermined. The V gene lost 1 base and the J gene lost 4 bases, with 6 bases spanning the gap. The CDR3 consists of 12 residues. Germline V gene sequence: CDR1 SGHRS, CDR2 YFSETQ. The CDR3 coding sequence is TGCGCCAGCAGCTTGACTACATACGAGCAGTACTTC. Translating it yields CASSLTTYEQYF.

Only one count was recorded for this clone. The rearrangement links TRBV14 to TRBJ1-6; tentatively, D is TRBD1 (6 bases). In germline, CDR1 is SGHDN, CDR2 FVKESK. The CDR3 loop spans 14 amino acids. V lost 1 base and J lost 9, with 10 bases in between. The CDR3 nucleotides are TGTGCCAGCAGCCAAGCGAGGGGGAGTTCACCCCTCCACTTT. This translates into CASSQARGSSPLHF.

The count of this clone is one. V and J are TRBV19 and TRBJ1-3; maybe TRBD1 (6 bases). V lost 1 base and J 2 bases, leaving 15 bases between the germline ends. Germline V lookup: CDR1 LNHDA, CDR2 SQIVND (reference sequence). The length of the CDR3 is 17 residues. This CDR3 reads CASSIASGHLTGNTIYF. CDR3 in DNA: TGTGCCAGTAGTATAGCCTCGGGACACCTAACTGGAAACACCATATATTTT.

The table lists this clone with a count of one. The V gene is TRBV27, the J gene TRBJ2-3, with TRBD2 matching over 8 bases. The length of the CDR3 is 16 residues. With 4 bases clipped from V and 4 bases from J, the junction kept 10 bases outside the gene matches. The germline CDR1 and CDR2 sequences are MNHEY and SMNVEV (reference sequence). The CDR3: CASSSGLARVADTQYF. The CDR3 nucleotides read TGTGCCAGCAGTTCCGGACTAGCCAGAGTAGCAGATACGCAGTATTTT.

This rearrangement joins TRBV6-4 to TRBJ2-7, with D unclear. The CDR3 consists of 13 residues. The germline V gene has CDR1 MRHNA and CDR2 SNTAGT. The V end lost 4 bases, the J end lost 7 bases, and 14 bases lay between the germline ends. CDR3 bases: TGTGCCAGCAGTGTAACTTCCACCAGGGAGCAGTACTTC. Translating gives CASSVTSTREQYF.

The DNA of the CDR3 is TGTGCCAGCAACCTGGGGAGTCGGGTTAACTATGGCTACACCTTC. It translates to CASNLGSRVNYGYTF. The chain is built from TRBV3-1 (or the pseudogene TRBV3-2) and TRBJ1-2, with D unresolved. Trimming took 7 bases from V and 1 from J, leaving 16 bases between them. Germline values: CDR1 LGHDT, CDR2 YNNKEL (reference sequence). The CDR3 contains 15 residues.

CDR3 sequence reads: CSASPGQGLVNTEAFF. CDR3 in DNA: TGCAGCGCTAGCCCGGGTCAGGGTCTCGTGAACACTGAAGCTTTCTTT. The gene calls are TRBV29-1 and TRBJ1-1; D is possibly TRBD1 (5 bases). This CDR3 spans 16 amino acids. CDR1 is SQVTM and CDR2 is ANQGSEA in the germline V gene. V was shortened by 7 bases and J by 0 bases, with 21 bases between the two germline ends. The full variable domain, with the rest looked up from reference TRBV29-1 and TRBJ1-1, is SAVISQKPSRDICQRGTSLTIQCQVDSQVTMMFWYRQQPGQSLTLIATANQGSEATYESGFVIDKFPISRPNLTFSTLTVSNMSPEDSSIYLCSASPGQGLVNTEAFFGQGTRLTVV.

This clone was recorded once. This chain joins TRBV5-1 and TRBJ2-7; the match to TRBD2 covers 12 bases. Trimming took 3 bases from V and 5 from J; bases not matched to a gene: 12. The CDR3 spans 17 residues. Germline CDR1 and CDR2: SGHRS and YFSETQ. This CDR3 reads CASSSPSLAGGHHEQYF. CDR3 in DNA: TGCGCCAGCAGCTCACCTTCCCTAGCGGGGGGGCACCACGAGCAGTACTTC. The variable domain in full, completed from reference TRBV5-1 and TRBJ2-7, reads KAGVTQTPRYLIKTRGQQVTLSCSPISGHRSVSWYQQTPGQGLQFLFEYFSETQRNKGNFPGRFSGRQFSNSRSEMNVSTLELGDSALYLCASSSPSLAGGHHEQYFGPGTRLTVT.

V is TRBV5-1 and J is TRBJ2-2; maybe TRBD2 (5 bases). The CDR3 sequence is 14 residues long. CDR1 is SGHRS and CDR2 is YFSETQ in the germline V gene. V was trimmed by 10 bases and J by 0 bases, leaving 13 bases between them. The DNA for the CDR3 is TGCGCCGGCAAAGCGGTAGCGAACACCGGGGAGCTGTTTTTT. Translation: CAGKAVANTGELFF.

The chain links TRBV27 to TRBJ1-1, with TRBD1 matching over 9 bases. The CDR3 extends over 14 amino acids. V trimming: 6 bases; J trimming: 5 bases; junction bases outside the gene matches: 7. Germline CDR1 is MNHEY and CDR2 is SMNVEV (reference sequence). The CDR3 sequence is CASRLSDRGTEAFF. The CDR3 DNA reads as TGTGCCAGCAGACTGAGCGACAGGGGGACTGAAGCTTTCTTT.

CDR3 in amino acids: CASSVASGSTYEQYF. CDR3 sequence (DNA): TGTGCCAGCAGCGTAGCGAGCGGGAGTACTTACGAGCAGTACTTC. The rearrangement uses TRBV9 and TRBJ2-7; the match to TRBD2 covers 8 bases. The CDR3 is 15 residues long. With V trimmed by 0 bases and J by 4 bases, 6 bases remained unmatched. The germline V gene encodes CDR1 SGDLS and CDR2 YYNGEE.

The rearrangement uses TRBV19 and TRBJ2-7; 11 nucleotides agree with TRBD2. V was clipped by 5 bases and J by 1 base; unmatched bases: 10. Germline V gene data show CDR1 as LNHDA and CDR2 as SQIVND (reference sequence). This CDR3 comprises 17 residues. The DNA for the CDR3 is TGTGCCAGTAGTCTCGGGACTAGCGGAGCAACATCCTACGAGCAGTACTTC. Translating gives CASSLGTSGATSYEQYF.

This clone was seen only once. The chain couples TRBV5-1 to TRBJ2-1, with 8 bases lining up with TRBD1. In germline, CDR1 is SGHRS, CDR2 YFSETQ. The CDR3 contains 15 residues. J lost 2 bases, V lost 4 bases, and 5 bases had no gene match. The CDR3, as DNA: TGCGCCAGCAGCCTACAGGGGGTGACCTACAATGAGCAGTTCTTC. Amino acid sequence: CASSLQGVTYNEQFF.

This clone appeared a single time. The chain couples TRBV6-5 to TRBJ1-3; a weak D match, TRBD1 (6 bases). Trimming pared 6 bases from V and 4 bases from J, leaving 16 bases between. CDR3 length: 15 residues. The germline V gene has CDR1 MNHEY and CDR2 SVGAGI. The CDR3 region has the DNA TGTGCCAGCAGAGCGACAGGCGTTCCAGGAAACACCATATATTTT. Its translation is CASRATGVPGNTIYF.

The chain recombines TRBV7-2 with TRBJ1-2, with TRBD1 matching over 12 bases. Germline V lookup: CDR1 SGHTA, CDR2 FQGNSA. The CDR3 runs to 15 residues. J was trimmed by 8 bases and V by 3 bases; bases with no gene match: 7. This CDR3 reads CASSLGQGAAWGYTF. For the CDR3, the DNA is TGTGCCAGCAGCTTGGGACAGGGGGCGGCTTGGGGCTACACCTTC.

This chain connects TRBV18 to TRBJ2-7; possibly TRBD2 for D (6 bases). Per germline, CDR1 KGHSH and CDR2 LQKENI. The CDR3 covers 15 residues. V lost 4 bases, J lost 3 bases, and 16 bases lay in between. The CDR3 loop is CASSQGGGNNYEQYF. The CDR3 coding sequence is TGTGCCAGCTCACAAGGTGGGGGGAATAACTACGAGCAGTACTTC. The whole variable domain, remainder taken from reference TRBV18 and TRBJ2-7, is NAGVMQNPRHLVRRRGQEARLRCSPMKGHSHVYWYRQLPEEGLKFMVYLQKENIIDESGMPKERFSAEFPKEGPSILRIQQVVRGDSAAYFCASSQGGGNNYEQYFGPGTRLTVT.

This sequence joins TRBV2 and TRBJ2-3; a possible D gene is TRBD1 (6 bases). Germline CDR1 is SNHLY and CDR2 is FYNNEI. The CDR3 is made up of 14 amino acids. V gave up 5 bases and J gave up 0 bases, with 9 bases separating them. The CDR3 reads CASSKGVSTDTQYF. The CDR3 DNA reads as TGTGCCAGCAGTAAGGGGGTTAGCACAGATACGCAGTATTTT.

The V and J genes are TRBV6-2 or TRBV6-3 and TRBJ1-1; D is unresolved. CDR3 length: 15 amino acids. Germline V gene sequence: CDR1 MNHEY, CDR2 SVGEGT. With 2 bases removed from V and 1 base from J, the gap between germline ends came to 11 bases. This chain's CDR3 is CASSYGSGRNTEAFF. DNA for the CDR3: TGTGCCAGCAGTTACGGTTCCGGGAGGAACACTGAAGCTTTCTTT.